The entry below describes one T cell receptor (beta chain). Authors' analysis steps: Nucleated cell counts were estimated from reference gene primer amplification. This table comes from immunoSEQ multiplex PCR, and its TCRdb copy is limited to in-frame clones, with some not included. V, J and clone size are taken as reported in that table, and D and trimming were inferred from the DNA itself. The repertoire holds some 48,000 clones, with 70% to 90% as singletons. This record belongs to a study of blood T cell repertoires in COVID-19. Looking at the study overall: The origin of the acute and convalescent COVID-19 samples was the United States, Italy and Spain. From T cells, B-cell-depleted T cells, or PBMCs came the material, which was cDNA or gDNA.

This CDR3 has 16 residues. Per germline, CDR1 SGHDN and CDR2 FVKESK. The V and J ends lost 4 bases and 5 bases, in that order; junction bases with no gene match: 9. The specimen was peripheral blood. The sequence came from a woman aged 60 to 75 with acute or convalescent COVID-19. The rearrangement uses TRBV14 and TRBJ2-1; 9 bases are shared with TRBD2. The CDR3 loop is CASSLSGRGRNNEQFF. CDR3 sequence (DNA): TGTGCCAGCAGCCTTAGCGGGAGAGGTAGGAACAATGAGCAGTTCTTC.